These 19 T cell receptor beta chains came from one sample sequenced in a study of T-cell memory formation after mild COVID-19. From the 5' RACE reads, TCRdb called clonotypes with MiXCR, one entry per CDR3 protein. The profile covers a few hundred thousand distinct CDR3 sequences, with roughly 10% appearing a single time and 22% taken by the ten largest. The sequencing sample was made of PBMCs or a T cell subset sorted from them (not recorded which). Receptors were obtained from a man aged 18 to 29 who had mild COVID-19 (a few samples of this study predate the infection). Cell type and time point are not known.

This sequence joins TRBV12-3 or TRBV12-4 and TRBJ2-5, with 8 bases matching TRBD2. Losses at the gene ends were 6 bases for V and 3 bases for J; bases not matched to a gene: 3. This CDR3 is built from 13 residues. The CDR3 DNA sequence: TGTGCCAGCAGACTAGCGGATAAAGAGACCCAGTACTTC. As protein: CASRLADKETQYF.

The chain recombines TRBV7-2 with TRBJ2-3, with D perhaps matching TRBD1 (6 bases). Deletions cut 2 bases from V and 8 bases from J, with 23 bases between. The CDR3 spans 17 residues. Germline CDR1 is SGHTA and CDR2 is FQGNSA. The CDR3 spells CASSLLGLGGVQATQYF. CDR3 DNA sequence: TGTGCCAGCAGCTTACTCGGCCTAGGGGGAGTTCAGGCTACGCAGTATTTT.

The V and J genes are TRBV5-1 and TRBJ2-1; TRBD2 might be the D (6 bases). Between the trimmed V and J ends, which lost 0 bases and 4 bases, there was a span of 11 bases. CDR1 and CDR2 (germline): SGHRS, YFSETQ. The CDR3 is 15 amino acids. Written as DNA, the CDR3 is TGCGCCAGCAGCTTGGCCCGGGAGCCATACAATGAGCAGTTCTTC. Protein sequence: CASSLAREPYNEQFF.

This chain links TRBV6-4 with TRBJ1-3; TRBD1 matches at 9 bases. CDR1 and CDR2 (germline): MRHNA, SNTAGT. The CDR3 loop spans 16 amino acids. Trimming removed 3 bases from V and 3 bases from J; junction bases left unmatched: 6. The CDR3 region has the DNA TGTGCCAGCAGTGAGGACAGGGGAATATTTGGAAACACCATATATTTT. Its translation: CASSEDRGIFGNTIYF.

The chain is built from TRBV5-1 and TRBJ1-2; no definite D call. There are 19 residues in the CDR3. The V end lost 3 bases, the J end lost 1 base, and 25 bases lay between the germline ends. CDR1 and CDR2 from the germline V gene are SGHRS and YFSETQ. CDR3 coding DNA: TGCGCCAGCAGCTGGGAAGGGAGTTTTGGCACGATCGGTAACTATGGCTACACCTTC. Encoded protein: CASSWEGSFGTIGNYGYTF.

The V gene is TRBV29-1, the J gene TRBJ2-7; D may be TRBD2 (6 bases). The CDR3 consists of 12 residues. Trimming removed 0 bases from V and 9 bases from J, with 12 bases in between. CDR1 and CDR2 (germline): SQVTM, ANQGSEA. DNA of the CDR3: TGCAGCGTTGAAGATCCCCCAGCGGGGCAGTACTTC. This sequence encodes CSVEDPPAGQYF.

There are a few counts of this clonotype. J is TRBJ2-1 and V is TRBV27; 8 bases line up with TRBD1. V trimming: 1 base; J trimming: 5 bases; junction bases outside the gene matches: 4. This CDR3 is built from 15 residues. CDR1 and CDR2 (germline): MNHEY, SMNVEV (reference sequence). The CDR3 region is CASSLLPGGHNEQFF. In nucleotides, the CDR3 is TGTGCCAGCAGTTTATTGCCAGGGGGCCACAATGAGCAGTTCTTC.

There are many counts of this clonotype. The chain recombines TRBV12-3 or TRBV12-4 with TRBJ2-1, with 11 bases aligning to TRBD2. V dropped 6 bases and J dropped 7; count of bases not matched to a gene: 8. CDR3 length: 15 amino acids. The CDR3 region is CASSRSGGAENEQFF. The CDR3 bases are TGTGCCAGCAGCCGTAGCGGGGGGGCCGAGAATGAGCAGTTCTTC.

Here the CDR3 reads CASSLQGYNEQFF. CDR3 DNA: TGCGCCAGCAGCTTACAGGGTTACAATGAGCAGTTCTTC. The V gene is TRBV5-1, the J gene TRBJ2-1; possibly TRBD1 for D (6 bases). The CDR3 is made up of 13 amino acids. CDR1 is SGHRS and CDR2 is YFSETQ in the germline V gene. V lost 2 bases and J lost 4, with 7 bases in between. Full variable domain (missing parts from reference TRBV5-1 and TRBJ2-1): KAGVTQTPRYLIKTRGQQVTLSCSPISGHRSVSWYQQTPGQGLQFLFEYFSETQRNKGNFPGRFSGRQFSNSRSEMNVSTLELGDSALYLCASSLQGYNEQFFGPGTRLTVL.

This clonotype has a handful of counts. This chain connects TRBV19 to TRBJ2-3, with 7 bases fitting TRBD2. J gave up 1 base and V 3 bases, and 1 base lay outside the gene matches. Germline V gives CDR1 LNHDA, CDR2 SQIVND (reference sequence). CDR3 length: 14 amino acids. The CDR3 protein is CASSIRGGTDTQYF. The CDR3 DNA is TGTGCCAGTAGTATTCGGGGGGGCACAGATACGCAGTATTTT.

This rearrangement joins TRBV5-6 to TRBJ2-7, with D perhaps matching TRBD1 (6 bases). CDR1 and CDR2 (germline): SGHDT, YYEEEE. V shed 4 bases and J shed 4 bases, with 15 bases lying between them. The CDR3 is made up of 14 amino acids. The CDR3 region is CASSDGQREYEQYF. In DNA form, the CDR3 reads TGTGCCAGCAGCGACGGACAGAGAGAGTACGAGCAGTACTTC.

In this sample, this clonotype turned up a few times. J is TRBJ1-1 and V is TRBV7-2, with D hard to call. Trimming stripped 5 bases from V and 0 bases from J, with 7 bases between. The germline CDR1 and CDR2 sequences are SGHTA and FQGNSA. The CDR3 extends over 13 amino acids. CDR3 amino acids: CASSMQVNTEAFF. CDR3 in DNA: TGTGCCAGCAGCATGCAGGTGAACACTGAAGCTTTCTTT. Full variable domain (outside the CDR3, taken from reference TRBV7-2 and TRBJ1-1): GAGVSQSPSNKVTEKGKDVELRCDPISGHTALYWYRQSLGQGLEFLIYFQGNSAPDKSGLPSDRFSAERTGGSVSTLTIQRTQQEDSAVYLCASSMQVNTEAFFGQGTRLTVV.

The chain couples TRBV20-1 to TRBJ1-1; D is undetermined. This CDR3 contains 14 residues. Germline CDR1 DFQATT, CDR2 SNEGSKA (reference sequence). The germline V and J ends were trimmed by 0 bases and 0 bases, with 8 bases remaining between them. The CDR3 DNA sequence: TGCAGTGCTAGAGATATGAGGGTGAACACTGAAGCTTTCTTT. It translates to CSARDMRVNTEAFF.

The gene calls are TRBV27 and TRBJ1-5; D gene unclear. This CDR3 has 13 amino acids. V was trimmed by 5 bases and J by 3 bases, leaving 8 bases between them. Germline CDR1 is MNHEY and CDR2 is SMNVEV (reference sequence). In nucleotides, the CDR3 is TGTGCCAGCAGTCCCCGGATCAATCAGCCCCAGCATTTT. This translates into CASSPRINQPQHF.

The chain is built from TRBV5-5 and TRBJ2-6; 10 nucleotides agree with TRBD1. Losses at the gene ends were 3 bases for V and 1 base for J; bases not matched to a gene: 4. CDR1 is SGHKS, CDR2 YYEKEE, per germline (reference sequence). This CDR3 has 17 amino acids. The CDR3 reads CASSWGTGASGANVLTF. The CDR3 nucleotides read TGTGCCAGCAGCTGGGGGACAGGGGCATCTGGGGCCAACGTCCTGACTTTC.

This chain links TRBV12-3 or TRBV12-4 with TRBJ1-2; a possible D gene is TRBD1 (5 bases). Trimming took 5 bases from V and 6 from J, leaving 10 bases between them. CDR3 length: 12 amino acids. CDR3 nucleotide sequence: TGTGCCAGCAGTCCACTAGGGGATGGCTACACCTTC. Amino acids: CASSPLGDGYTF.

Ten or more counts support this clonotype. V usage is TRBV5-1 and J usage is TRBJ2-3, with D perhaps TRBD2 (5 bases). Trimming pared 1 base from V and 2 bases from J, leaving 20 bases between. Germline CDR1 and CDR2: SGHRS and YFSETQ. The CDR3 loop spans 18 amino acids. CDR3 region: CASSLTLEASRFTDTQYF. The CDR3 DNA follows: TGCGCCAGCAGCTTGACCCTGGAGGCTAGCCGATTCACAGATACGCAGTATTTT. Using reference TRBV5-1 and TRBJ2-3 for the parts outside the CDR3, the full variable domain is KAGVTQTPRYLIKTRGQQVTLSCSPISGHRSVSWYQQTPGQGLQFLFEYFSETQRNKGNFPGRFSGRQFSNSRSEMNVSTLELGDSALYLCASSLTLEASRFTDTQYFGPGTRLTVL.

The rearrangement links TRBV7-2 to TRBJ1-2, with no clear D. Germline V gives CDR1 SGHTA, CDR2 FQGNSA. CDR3 length: 15 residues. V was trimmed by 1 base and J by 4 bases, leaving 13 bases between them. The DNA of the CDR3 is TGTGCCAGCAGCTTAGATTGGGTTGGCGGCTATGGCTACACCTTC. It encodes CASSLDWVGGYGYTF.

This chain joins TRBV10-3 and TRBJ2-3; 7 bases fit TRBD2. CDR1 and CDR2 from the germline V gene are ENHRY and SYGVKD. J gave up 0 bases and V 11 bases, and 8 bases lay outside the gene matches. The CDR3 covers 14 residues. CDR3 protein: CASNGGMSTDTQYF. The CDR3 DNA follows: TGTGCCTCCAACGGGGGGATGAGCACAGATACGCAGTATTTT.